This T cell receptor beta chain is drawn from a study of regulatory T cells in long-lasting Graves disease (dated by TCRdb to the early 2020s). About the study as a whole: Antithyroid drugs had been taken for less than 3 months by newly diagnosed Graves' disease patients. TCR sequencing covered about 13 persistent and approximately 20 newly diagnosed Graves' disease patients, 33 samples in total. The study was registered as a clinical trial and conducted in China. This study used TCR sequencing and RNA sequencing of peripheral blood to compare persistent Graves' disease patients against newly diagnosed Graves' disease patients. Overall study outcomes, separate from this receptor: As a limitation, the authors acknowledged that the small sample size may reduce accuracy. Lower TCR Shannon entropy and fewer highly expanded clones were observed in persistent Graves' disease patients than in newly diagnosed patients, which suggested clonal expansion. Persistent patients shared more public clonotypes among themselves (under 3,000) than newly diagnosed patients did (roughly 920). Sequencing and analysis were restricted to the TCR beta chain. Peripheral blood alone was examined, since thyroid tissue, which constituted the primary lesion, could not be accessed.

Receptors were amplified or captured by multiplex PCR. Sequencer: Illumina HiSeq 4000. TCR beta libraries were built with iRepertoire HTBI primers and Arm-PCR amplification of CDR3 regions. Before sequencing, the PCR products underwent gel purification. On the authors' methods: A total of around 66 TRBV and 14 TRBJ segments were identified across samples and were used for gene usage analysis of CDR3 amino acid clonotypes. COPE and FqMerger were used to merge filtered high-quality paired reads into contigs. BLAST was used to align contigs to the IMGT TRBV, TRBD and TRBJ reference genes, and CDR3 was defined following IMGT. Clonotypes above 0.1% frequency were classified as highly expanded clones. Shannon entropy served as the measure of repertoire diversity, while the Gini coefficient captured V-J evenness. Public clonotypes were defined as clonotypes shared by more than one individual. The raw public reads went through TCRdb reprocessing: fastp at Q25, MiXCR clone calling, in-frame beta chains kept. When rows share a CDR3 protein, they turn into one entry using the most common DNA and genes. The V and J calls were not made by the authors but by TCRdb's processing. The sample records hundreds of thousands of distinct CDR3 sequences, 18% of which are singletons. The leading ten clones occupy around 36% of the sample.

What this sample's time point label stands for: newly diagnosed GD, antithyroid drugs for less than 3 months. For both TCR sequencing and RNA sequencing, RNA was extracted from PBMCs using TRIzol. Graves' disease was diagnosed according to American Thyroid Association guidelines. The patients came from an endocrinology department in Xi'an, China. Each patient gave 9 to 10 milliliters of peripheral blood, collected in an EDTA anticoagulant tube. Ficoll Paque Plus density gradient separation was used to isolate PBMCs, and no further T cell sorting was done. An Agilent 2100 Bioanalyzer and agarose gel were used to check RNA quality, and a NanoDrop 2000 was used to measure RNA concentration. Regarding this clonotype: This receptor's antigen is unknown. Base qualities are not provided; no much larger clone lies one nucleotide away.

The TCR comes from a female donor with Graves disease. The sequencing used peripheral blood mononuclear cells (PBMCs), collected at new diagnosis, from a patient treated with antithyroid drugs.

The CDR3 sequence is CASIPLAGGFNEQFF. The DNA sequence is TGTGCCAGCATTCCCCTAGCGGGAGGATTTAATGAGCAGTTCTTC. The chain employs TRBV2 and TRBJ2-1, and TRBD2 aligns with 11 junction nucleotides. The CDR3 contains 15 residues, cysteine and phenylalanine counted. Only CDR3 DNA remains: 45 bases, in frame from the first base. The germline V gene provides CDR1 SNHLY and CDR2 FYNNEI. Here V drops 7 bases and J drops 7 bases, and the junction holds 9 bases not matched to any gene. Full variable domain (CDR3 extended with the reference TRBV2 and TRBJ2-1 proteins): EPEVTQTPSHQVTQMGQEVILRCVPISNHLYFYWYRQILGQKVEFLVSFYNNEISEKSEIFDDQFSVERPDGSNFTLKIRSTKLEDSAMYFCASIPLAGGFNEQFFGPGTRLTVL.